Listed here is a single T cell receptor (beta chain). The CDR3 length is 15 residues. The V end was cut by 2 bases, the J end by 8 bases, with 15 bases between. Germline V gene sequence: CDR1 LGHNA, CDR2 YSLEER. The sample is drawn from a study of blood T cells in healthy people across ages. A second PCR, run for roughly 7 to 12 cycles, used a sample-barcoded 5' primer plus a J-beta primer mix. TCRdb itself ran the 5' RACE reads through MiXCR, one entry per CDR3 protein. The sample shows about 800,000 distinct CDR3 sequences, 20% to 25% of them seen only once. The same specimen was also included in a second study, on T cells of mothers and their children.

Input material: blood. The source is a boy between 5 and 17 years old in good health. The chain recombines TRBV4-3 with TRBJ1-4; D ambiguous. The CDR3 sequence: CASSQSTALGEKLFF. Written as DNA, the CDR3 is TGCGCCAGCAGCCAAAGCACAGCGCTGGGGGAAAAACTGTTTTTT.